The T cell receptor (beta chain) described here comes from a study of T cell changes during pregnancy in multiple sclerosis. Trimming removed 8 bases from V and 7 bases from J, with 12 bases in between. The CDR3 extends over 11 amino acids. Looked up from germline, CDR1 is MNHNS and CDR2 is SASEGT. Assay: immunoSEQ multiplex PCR; the TCRdb copy retains only in-frame clones and omits some. Of about 41,000 clones in the sample, roughly 87% were seen once. This specimen was CD8+ T cells from peripheral blood mononuclear cells, taken in the first trimester of pregnancy. The rearrangement links TRBV6-1 to TRBJ2-7, with D possibly TRBD1 on 5 matching bases. The clonotype was recovered from a female donor with multiple sclerosis, enrolled in a pregnancy study. CDR3 in amino acids: CASGAGWEQYF. The CDR3 nucleotides are TGTGCCAGCGGGGCAGGGTGGGAGCAGTACTTC.